This paragraph covers one TCR beta chain sequence. What it recognizes is unknown. Use of 60 Vbeta and 13 Jbeta primers characterized the PCR. The data were produced by immunoSEQ multiplex PCR, yet TCRdb's version contains in-frame clones alone and is incomplete. The sample lists approximately 150,000 clones; 82% were seen once. The data belong to a study of cytomegalovirus exposure and HLA in healthy donors. Study outcomes and limitations: Later genetic work tied a missense DCLRE1C variant to beta-chain V and J trimming. Altogether, 170 or so TCR beta chains were recorded as cytomegalovirus-associated.

The receptor comes from a man between 18 and 35 years old in good health and CMV-seropositive. Sequenced sample: PBMCs.

CDR3 sequence: CASRGQGAYEQYF. DNA of the CDR3: TGCGCCAGCAGGGGACAGGGGGCCTACGAGCAGTACTTC. This chain connects TRBV5-1 to TRBJ2-7; 11 bases agree with TRBD1. The V gene end was trimmed by 5 bases and the J gene end by 2 bases; junction bases not matched to a gene: 0. Germline V gene data show CDR1 as SGHRS and CDR2 as YFSETQ. The CDR3 totals 13 residues.